A selection of T cell receptor beta chains follows, all from one sample in a study of T-cell reconstitution after alpha-beta-depleted transplantation in children. MiXCR, run by TCRdb on the PCR reads, gives a single entry per CDR3 protein. The sample consists of around 530,000 distinct CDR3 sequences, 30% to 35% of them appearing once. Material: PBMCs from the stem cell graft donor, obtained from the stem cell graft. Receptors were obtained from a human donor who donated a stem cell graft to a child with aplastic anemia. Both conserved end residues are trimmed from each CDR3. D genes are given only for firm matches.

d_call,v_call,cdr3_aa
.,TRBV29-1,SVERGLPANEQF
.,TRBV7-9,ASSLGRPGYGYT
.,TRBV10-3,AISAGRGGTDTQY
.,TRBV20-1,SAVTGTASETQY
.,TRBV9,ASSAGGTNEKLF
TRBD2,TRBV12-3/TRBV12-4,ASSGTSEIKLAKNIQY
.,TRBV28,ASSLYQGGAEQY
TRBD1,TRBV30,AWIRQYGTGGKRQY
TRBD2,TRBV11-3,ASSFGTSLSYNEQF
TRBD2,TRBV20-1,SARVTSGGSYNEQF
TRBD2,TRBV5-5,ASSLGPGLADYEQY
TRBD1,TRBV4-3,ASSRTGSGNEQF
TRBD1,TRBV20-1,SAETLDRGLNEQY
.,TRBV29-1,SVVPDRQNTEAF
.,TRBV28,ASRFTEDQQY
TRBD2,TRBV20-1,SAPGEGQYNEQF
.,TRBV7-2,ASEKVVYQETQY
TRBD1,TRBV25-1,ALRTPGGEQF
.,TRBV10-3,AISEMVGNYGYT
TRBD1,TRBV7-9,ASRDRADTQY
.,TRBV4-3,ASSQDSREDTEAF
.,TRBV12-2,ASRLGGTAISNQPQH
TRBD2,TRBV7-2,ASSQTSGLRPDTQY
.,TRBV29-1,SVGSKTEYEQY
.,TRBV30,AWSDGREREKLF
TRBD1,TRBV6-6,ASSYDRGEQY
.,TRBV9,ASSIGTGRNGYT
.,TRBV20-1,SALEDENYGYT
.,TRBV20-1,SARGVGDNNEQF
.,TRBV30,AWSINGFNQPQH
TRBD2,TRBV7-3,ASSGTRTDTQY
TRBD2,TRBV12-3/TRBV12-4,ASSLTLGLAGITDTQY
.,TRBV2,ASSEVSTDTQY
.,TRBV20-1,SARNGETGQETQY
.,TRBV7-9,ASSLPAVQETQY
TRBD1,TRBV28,ASRTTGSEQY
.,TRBV7-2,ASSLVAGTNQPRH
.,TRBV6-5,ASSYSPISDNYGYT
TRBD2,TRBV30,AWSGVSGSFTDTQY
.,TRBV5-1,ASSLQGSQPQH
TRBD1,TRBV23-1,ASPGGASTNYGYT
.,TRBV15,ATSRGAGTYEQY
.,TRBV10-2,ASSDQGPTNEKLF
TRBD1,TRBV7-2,ASSSSQGNTIY
TRBD2,TRBV20-1,SAASGGRTDTQY
TRBD2,TRBV4-3,ASSQDGSGGLSNEQF
TRBD2,TRBV15,ATSRQGLAEANEQF
.,TRBV13,ASSLRGSNYGYT
TRBD1,TRBV7-8,ASTHRDRPNQPQH
TRBD1,TRBV6-2/TRBV6-3,ASSSLLTGVLDTQY
.,TRBV16,ASSQSIGGREETQY
.,TRBV5-6,ASSFRSGTEAF
.,TRBV5-4,ASSLDRWSSGELF
TRBD2,TRBV30,AWSPRAGVRADTQY
TRBD1,TRBV30,AWSPGQGHYGYT
TRBD2,TRBV12-3/TRBV12-4,ASSPPSGAYNEQF
TRBD2,TRBV12-3/TRBV12-4,ASSPSGRALHEQF